This section outlines one T cell receptor (beta chain) sequence together with its context. Antigen: not known. The data originate from a study of T cell responses to AZD1222 COVID-19 vaccine. Study as a whole: Second-dose schedules of about 4 or about 12 weeks were combined. Findings of the study overall: Two AZD1222 doses significantly raised spike-specific TCR breadth and depth over controls. Repertoire samples came only from after the peak T cell response. The donor cohort was predominantly white British with a female majority, and clonal diversity may have been underestimated.

This CDR3 has 13 residues. Germline assignment: CDR1 SGDLS and CDR2 YYNGEE. The V gene lost 0 bases and the J gene lost 0 bases, with 3 bases spanning the gap. The repertoire was sequenced with immunoSEQ multiplex PCR; TCRdb's copy has only in-frame clones and lacks some. This table holds some 170,000 clones, about 89% found once. The chain carries TRBV9 and TRBJ2-5, with D unresolved. The TCR comes from an adult in good health. The starting material was peripheral blood, obtained on day 0 of AZD1222 vaccination. The CDR3 spells CASSVGYQETQYF. CDR3 coding DNA: TGTGCCAGCAGCGTAGGGTACCAAGAGACCCAGTACTTC.